These T cell receptor beta chains were read from a single sample in a study of immune cell composition in non-small cell lung cancer. Method: immunoSEQ multiplex PCR; TCRdb's copy keeps in-frame clones and lacks some. The table includes over 3,000 clones, 79% detected once. Sequenced material: lung tumor tissue. The source is a human donor with non-small cell lung cancer. CDR3s include the opening cysteine and the closing phenylalanine or tryptophan. The order of the fields is clone size, CDR3 length, D gene, V gene, J gene, CDR3 DNA, CDR3 protein. D genes are given only for firm matches. Only some rows state a clone size, as once, few, many or a class for expanded clones.

clone_size: NA; cdr3_length: 13; d_call: NA; v_call: TRBV6-5; j_call: TRBJ2-7; cdr3_nt: TGTGCCAGCACCGGAGGGGCTACCTACGAGCAGTACTTC; cdr3_aa: CASTGGATYEQYF
clone_size: NA; cdr3_length: 12; d_call: NA; v_call: TRBV6-1; j_call: TRBJ1-5; cdr3_nt: TGTGCCAGCTTGGGACTATATCAGCCCCAGCATTTT; cdr3_aa: CASLGLYQPQHF
clone_size: NA; cdr3_length: 15; d_call: TRBD1; v_call: TRBV7-9; j_call: TRBJ1-1; cdr3_nt: TGTGCCAGCAGCTGGGACAGGGGGTTGGGCACTGAAGCTTTCTTT; cdr3_aa: CASSWDRGLGTEAFF
clone_size: NA; cdr3_length: 15; d_call: TRBD1; v_call: TRBV5-6; j_call: TRBJ2-5; cdr3_nt: TGTGCCAGCAGCTGGGCCGACAGGGGGCGAGAGACCCAGTACTTC; cdr3_aa: CASSWADRGRETQYF
clone_size: once; cdr3_length: 12; d_call: NA; v_call: TRBV5-6; j_call: TRBJ2-5; cdr3_nt: TGTGCCAGCAGCCCGTACCAAGAGACCCAGTACTTC; cdr3_aa: CASSPYQETQYF
clone_size: NA; cdr3_length: 19; d_call: TRBD1; v_call: TRBV15; j_call: TRBJ1-6; cdr3_nt: TGTGCCACCAGCAGGGACAGGTTCGGCCCCACCCCTTGGAATTCACCCCTCCACTTT; cdr3_aa: CATSRDRFGPTPWNSPLHF
clone_size: once; cdr3_length: 18; d_call: TRBD2; v_call: TRBV7-8; j_call: TRBJ2-2; cdr3_nt: TGTGCCAGCAGCTTAGGAGGGCTAGCGGGGGCTAACCCCGGGGAGCTGTTTTTT; cdr3_aa: CASSLGGLAGANPGELFF
clone_size: NA; cdr3_length: 12; d_call: NA; v_call: TRBV5-1; j_call: TRBJ2-7; cdr3_nt: TGCGCCAGCAGCGGGGGGATTTACGAGCAGTACTTC; cdr3_aa: CASSGGIYEQYF
clone_size: NA; cdr3_length: 15; d_call: TRBD2; v_call: TRBV5-6; j_call: TRBJ2-7; cdr3_nt: TGTGCCAGCAGCTTGGTCGGGGGGACCTCCTACGAGCAGTACTTC; cdr3_aa: CASSLVGGTSYEQYF
clone_size: NA; cdr3_length: 16; d_call: TRBD2; v_call: TRBV6-6; j_call: TRBJ2-2; cdr3_nt: TGTGCCAGCAGTTACGATCTAGCGGGGAACACCGGGGAGCTGTTTTTT; cdr3_aa: CASSYDLAGNTGELFF
clone_size: once; cdr3_length: 18; d_call: TRBD2; v_call: TRBV27; j_call: TRBJ2-3; cdr3_nt: TGTGCCAGCAGTAGGAGACTAGCGGGGGGGCTCTCTGTCCATACGCAGTATTTT; cdr3_aa: CASSRRLAGGLSVHTQYF
clone_size: NA; cdr3_length: 18; d_call: NA; v_call: TRBV5-1; j_call: TRBJ1-4; cdr3_nt: TGCGCCAGCAGCTTTTTATCGCATCACTCCACAACTAATGAAAAACTGTTTTTT; cdr3_aa: CASSFLSHHSTTNEKLFF
clone_size: NA; cdr3_length: 12; d_call: NA; v_call: TRBV10-3; j_call: TRBJ2-5; cdr3_nt: TGTGCCATCAGTGACGGGGGAGAGACCCAGTACTTC; cdr3_aa: CAISDGGETQYF
clone_size: NA; cdr3_length: 15; d_call: TRBD1; v_call: TRBV27; j_call: TRBJ2-1; cdr3_nt: TGTGCCAGCAGGAAAGCCGGGACAGCGAACAATGAGCAGTTCTTC; cdr3_aa: CASRKAGTANNEQFF
clone_size: NA; cdr3_length: 14; d_call: NA; v_call: TRBV6-5; j_call: TRBJ1-2; cdr3_nt: TGTGCCAGCAGGTCCGACAGATTTAACTATGGCTACACCTTC; cdr3_aa: CASRSDRFNYGYTF
clone_size: NA; cdr3_length: 15; d_call: TRBD1; v_call: TRBV5-1; j_call: TRBJ2-7; cdr3_nt: TGCGCCAGCAGCTTGGGCGGGACAGGGAACTACGAGCAGTACTTC; cdr3_aa: CASSLGGTGNYEQYF
clone_size: once; cdr3_length: 13; d_call: NA; v_call: TRBV5-1; j_call: TRBJ1-1; cdr3_nt: TGCGCCAGCAGCAGGGCGGGAGGCACTGAAGCTTTCTTT; cdr3_aa: CASSRAGGTEAFF
clone_size: NA; cdr3_length: 19; d_call: TRBD2; v_call: TRBV11-3; j_call: TRBJ2-1; cdr3_nt: TGTGCCAGCAGCTTAAGTACTAGCGGGGGTTTTGGATATACTGATGAGCAGTTCTTC; cdr3_aa: CASSLSTSGGFGYTDEQFF
clone_size: NA; cdr3_length: 16; d_call: TRBD2; v_call: TRBV6-6; j_call: TRBJ2-3; cdr3_nt: TGTGCCAGCAGTCCGACCGGACTAGCGGGGGGAGGTTCGCAGTATTTT; cdr3_aa: CASSPTGLAGGGSQYF
clone_size: NA; cdr3_length: 15; d_call: TRBD1; v_call: TRBV6-5; j_call: TRBJ1-5; cdr3_nt: TGTGCCAGCACCTACAGGGGGGAGGGCAATCAGCCCCAGCATTTT; cdr3_aa: CASTYRGEGNQPQHF
clone_size: few; cdr3_length: 16; d_call: NA; v_call: TRBV6-5; j_call: TRBJ1-4; cdr3_nt: TGTGCCAGCAGTTACGGCCAGGGGACAACTAATGAAAAACTGTTTTTT; cdr3_aa: CASSYGQGTTNEKLFF
clone_size: few; cdr3_length: 14; d_call: NA; v_call: TRBV7-9; j_call: TRBJ2-3; cdr3_nt: TGTGCCAGCAGCGGGCAAGGACGGGCAGGGGCGCAGTATTTT; cdr3_aa: CASSGQGRAGAQYF
clone_size: NA; cdr3_length: 13; d_call: NA; v_call: TRBV19; j_call: TRBJ2-2; cdr3_nt: TGTGCCAGTAGTATAGTGATTAGCGGGGAGCTGTTTTTT; cdr3_aa: CASSIVISGELFF
clone_size: few; cdr3_length: 16; d_call: TRBD2; v_call: TRBV18; j_call: TRBJ2-1; cdr3_nt: TGTGCCAGCTCACCACCGAGCGGGATCCTGGACAATGAGCAGTTCTTC; cdr3_aa: CASSPPSGILDNEQFF
clone_size: NA; cdr3_length: 16; d_call: TRBD1; v_call: TRBV11-3; j_call: TRBJ1-2; cdr3_nt: TGTGCCAGCAGCTTAGATCTAGGGGGCGCAGACTATGGCTACACCTTC; cdr3_aa: CASSLDLGGADYGYTF
clone_size: NA; cdr3_length: 15; d_call: NA; v_call: TRBV11-3; j_call: TRBJ2-5; cdr3_nt: TGTGCCAGCAGCTTGGATTCGGGACATTCAGAGACCCAGTACTTC; cdr3_aa: CASSLDSGHSETQYF
clone_size: NA; cdr3_length: 13; d_call: TRBD1; v_call: TRBV10-2; j_call: TRBJ1-1; cdr3_nt: TGCGCCAGCAGCCCGAGACAGGGTACTGAAGCTTTCTTT; cdr3_aa: CASSPRQGTEAFF
clone_size: NA; cdr3_length: 15; d_call: NA; v_call: TRBV4-1; j_call: TRBJ1-6; cdr3_nt: TGCGCCAGCAGCCAAGTGCCAGATAATAATTCACCCCTCCACTTT; cdr3_aa: CASSQVPDNNSPLHF
clone_size: NA; cdr3_length: 14; d_call: NA; v_call: TRBV15; j_call: TRBJ1-5; cdr3_nt: TGTGCCACCAGCAGAGCTCACAGGGCTGAGCCCCAGCATTTT; cdr3_aa: CATSRAHRAEPQHF
clone_size: NA; cdr3_length: 14; d_call: NA; v_call: TRBV7-8; j_call: TRBJ1-4; cdr3_nt: TGTGCCAGCAGCCTGAGGACAGATAATGAAAAACTGTTTTTT; cdr3_aa: CASSLRTDNEKLFF
clone_size: NA; cdr3_length: 16; d_call: TRBD1; v_call: TRBV5-8; j_call: TRBJ1-1; cdr3_nt: TGTGCCAGCAGCCCGCGGACAGGGGGCGAGGGCACTGAAGCTTTCTTT; cdr3_aa: CASSPRTGGEGTEAFF
clone_size: NA; cdr3_length: 14; d_call: NA; v_call: TRBV11-3; j_call: TRBJ1-2; cdr3_nt: TGTGCCAGCAGCTTAGGCAGGTCCGTTGTTGGCTACACCTTC; cdr3_aa: CASSLGRSVVGYTF
clone_size: NA; cdr3_length: 16; d_call: NA; v_call: TRBV19; j_call: TRBJ2-1; cdr3_nt: TGTGCCAGTAGTCAAAGAACAGGGATTTATTCAGGTGAGCAGTTCTTC; cdr3_aa: CASSQRTGIYSGEQFF
clone_size: NA; cdr3_length: 19; d_call: NA; v_call: TRBV10-3; j_call: TRBJ1-3; cdr3_nt: TGTGCCATCAGTGAGTTCTCCCCTCAGGGCTCTACTTCTGGAAACACCATATATTTT; cdr3_aa: CAISEFSPQGSTSGNTIYF
clone_size: few; cdr3_length: 13; d_call: NA; v_call: TRBV6-5; j_call: TRBJ2-1; cdr3_nt: TGTGCCAGCAGTCCAGGGGTTGGGAATGAGCAGTTCTTC; cdr3_aa: CASSPGVGNEQFF
clone_size: NA; cdr3_length: 16; d_call: NA; v_call: TRBV7-9; j_call: TRBJ1-3; cdr3_nt: TGTGCCAGCAGCTTGGGGACGGGGGAACTTGGAAACACCATATATTTT; cdr3_aa: CASSLGTGELGNTIYF
clone_size: NA; cdr3_length: 13; d_call: TRBD1; v_call: TRBV6-5; j_call: TRBJ1-5; cdr3_nt: TGTGCCAGCAGGGGGACAGACAATCAGCCCCAGCATTTT; cdr3_aa: CASRGTDNQPQHF
clone_size: NA; cdr3_length: 13; d_call: NA; v_call: TRBV5-1; j_call: TRBJ2-3; cdr3_nt: TGCGCCAGCAATCCCCTAGCCCCCTTCACGCAGTATTTT; cdr3_aa: CASNPLAPFTQYF
clone_size: few; cdr3_length: 14; d_call: NA; v_call: TRBV15; j_call: TRBJ2-1; cdr3_nt: TGTGCCACCAGCAGAGGACAGGACTACAATGAGCAGTTCTTC; cdr3_aa: CATSRGQDYNEQFF
clone_size: NA; cdr3_length: 16; d_call: TRBD2; v_call: TRBV9; j_call: TRBJ2-1; cdr3_nt: TGTGCCAGCAGCGGATCTAGCGGGGGATACTACAATGAGCAGTTCTTC; cdr3_aa: CASSGSSGGYYNEQFF
clone_size: NA; cdr3_length: 14; d_call: NA; v_call: TRBV19; j_call: TRBJ1-2; cdr3_nt: TGTGCCAGTAGCCCCTTAAACCAGGGTCACGGCTACACCTTC; cdr3_aa: CASSPLNQGHGYTF
clone_size: once; cdr3_length: 14; d_call: TRBD1; v_call: TRBV6-4; j_call: TRBJ1-2; cdr3_nt: TGTGCCAGCAGTGCCCAGACAGGGGACTATGGCTACACCTTC; cdr3_aa: CASSAQTGDYGYTF
clone_size: NA; cdr3_length: 13; d_call: NA; v_call: TRBV7-3; j_call: TRBJ2-5; cdr3_nt: TGTGCCAGCAGCCGCGCCCCTCAAGAGACCCAGTACTTC; cdr3_aa: CASSRAPQETQYF
clone_size: NA; cdr3_length: 15; d_call: NA; v_call: TRBV18; j_call: TRBJ1-5; cdr3_nt: TGTGCCAGCTCACCAAGGGGGAATAGCAATCAGCCCCAGCATTTT; cdr3_aa: CASSPRGNSNQPQHF
clone_size: NA; cdr3_length: 13; d_call: NA; v_call: TRBV7-6; j_call: TRBJ2-3; cdr3_nt: TGTGCCAGCAGTTACATGGGACATTCCACGCAGTATTTT; cdr3_aa: CASSYMGHSTQYF
clone_size: NA; cdr3_length: 13; d_call: TRBD1; v_call: TRBV2; j_call: TRBJ1-2; cdr3_nt: TGTGCCAGCAGGTCTACAGGGGTGGGAGGCTACACCTTC; cdr3_aa: CASRSTGVGGYTF
clone_size: few; cdr3_length: 19; d_call: TRBD2; v_call: TRBV5-1; j_call: TRBJ2-2; cdr3_nt: TGCGCCAGCAGCTTGGGACCGGGACTAGCGGGGGGATCTCCCGGGGAGCTGTTTTTT; cdr3_aa: CASSLGPGLAGGSPGELFF
clone_size: NA; cdr3_length: 14; d_call: TRBD1; v_call: TRBV10-1; j_call: TRBJ2-3; cdr3_nt: TGCGCCAGCAGTGAAAACAGGGGGGAAGATACGCAGTATTTT; cdr3_aa: CASSENRGEDTQYF
clone_size: NA; cdr3_length: 13; d_call: TRBD1; v_call: TRBV11-3; j_call: TRBJ2-1; cdr3_nt: TGTGCCAGCAGCACGGGACAGGGCTTTGAGCAGTTCTTC; cdr3_aa: CASSTGQGFEQFF
clone_size: once; cdr3_length: 15; d_call: TRBD1; v_call: TRBV6-5; j_call: TRBJ2-1; cdr3_nt: TGTGCCAGCAGTTATCAAGGGGGCCTTTACAATGAGCAGTTCTTC; cdr3_aa: CASSYQGGLYNEQFF
clone_size: NA; cdr3_length: 18; d_call: TRBD1; v_call: TRBV7-3; j_call: TRBJ2-3; cdr3_nt: TGTGCCAGCAGCTCACCGGGACAGGGGGCCCATGCGACAGATACGCAGTATTTT; cdr3_aa: CASSSPGQGAHATDTQYF